The rows below give T cell receptor beta chains drawn from one sample of a study of neoadjuvant anti-PD-1 for oral cavity cancer. This table comes from immunoSEQ multiplex PCR, and its TCRdb copy is limited to in-frame clones, with some not included. Found here are around 9,800 clones, over 40% of them singletons; the top ten hold around a quarter. The sample here was tumor tissue, taken before nivolumab (anti-PD-1) treatment. The receptors were gathered from a person between 35 and 79 years old with oral cavity squamous cell carcinoma. Each CDR3 is given with its conserved first and last residue.

v_gene | CDR3aa
TRBV2 | CASTGRGNEKLFF
TRBV19 | CASMSTAREKLFF
TRBV2 | CASGVVGSYEQYF
TRBV5-1 | CASSNRTGVYNEQFF
TRBV7-3 | CASSLGSSVGPYNEQFF
TRBV10-1 | CASSGHPGSLETQYF
TRBV19 | CASRGDSMNTEAFF
TRBV4-1 | CASSQVGTATNYGYTF
TRBV6-1 | CASSEEDGSSYEQYF
TRBV5-6 | CASSLWRKGLNTEAFF
TRBV6-1 | CASRHRTSSGELFF
TRBV14 | CASSLTGSPFPYEQYF
TRBV5-1 | CASSLAGSSYNSPLHF
TRBV14 | CASSPGHNQPQHF
TRBV7-2 | CASSSMGMNTEAFF
TRBV4-1 | CASSQTDQGAYEQYF
TRBV5-1 | CASSFTAEETQYF
TRBV4-3 | CASSLSHRGGNTGELFF
TRBV13 | CASSLTGGGQETQYF
TRBV7-9 | CASSTPMGTDTQYF
TRBV19 | CASSSWTSNQPQHF
TRBV6-5 | CASRRGYLNTEAFF
TRBV5-1 | CASSPGTANTEAFF
TRBV5-1 | CASSEDRGSYEQYF
TRBV27 | CASSVDRNTEAFF
TRBV7-9 | CASSLGQVVTGELFF
TRBV19 | CASSIGAGQIYGYTF
TRBV7-7 | CASSLGTQGWEQYF
TRBV28 | CASRPGLAGDTQYF
TRBV6-5 | CATRPAASPYEQYF
TRBV7-9 | CASSLRTGTQETQYF
TRBV2 | CASRGDSHTEAFF
TRBV7-8 | CASSVRGMNTEAFF
TRBV7-8 | CASSLGKVSEAFF
TRBV6-4 | CASSEGGGNSYNEQFF
TRBV5-1 | CASSLLQGTGELFF
TRBV7-2 | CASSLSSIVNQPQHF
TRBV5-1 | CASSLGQGSNKAFF
TRBV7-9 | CASSLGGNWDEQYF
TRBV2 | CASSEPTGVTEAFF
TRBV19 | CASSPRNDEQYF
TRBV5-1 | CASSTRQGSGSPLHF
TRBV5-6 | CASSLGGTNTGELFF
TRBV5-4 | CASSQGTETTGELFF
TRBV10-2 | CASSVRTSENEQYF
TRBV2 | CASRAGQGFGEQYF
TRBV7-2 | CASSKSPGQGYEQYF
TRBV11-3 | CASSAAGTGATDTQYF
TRBV6-5 | CASSYVGGTEAFF
TRBV6-1 | CASSERDRYGYTF
TRBV7-2 | CASSLGTGGGYEQYF